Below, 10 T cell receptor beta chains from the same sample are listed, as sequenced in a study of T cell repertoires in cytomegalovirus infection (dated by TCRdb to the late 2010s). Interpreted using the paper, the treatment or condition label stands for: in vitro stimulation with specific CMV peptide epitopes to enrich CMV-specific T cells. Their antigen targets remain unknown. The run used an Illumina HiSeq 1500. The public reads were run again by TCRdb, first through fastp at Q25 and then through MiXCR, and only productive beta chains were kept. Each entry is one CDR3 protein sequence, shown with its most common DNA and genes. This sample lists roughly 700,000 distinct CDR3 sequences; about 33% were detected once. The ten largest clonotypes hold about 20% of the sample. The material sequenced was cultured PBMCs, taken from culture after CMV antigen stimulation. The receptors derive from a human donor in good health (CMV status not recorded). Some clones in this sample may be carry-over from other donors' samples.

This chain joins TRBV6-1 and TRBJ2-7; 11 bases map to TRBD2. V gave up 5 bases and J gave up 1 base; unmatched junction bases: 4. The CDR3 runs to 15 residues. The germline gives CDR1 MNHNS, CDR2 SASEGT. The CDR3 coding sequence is TGTGCCAGCAGTCGGGGGACTAGCGGATCCTACGAGCAGTACTTC. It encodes CASSRGTSGSYEQYF.

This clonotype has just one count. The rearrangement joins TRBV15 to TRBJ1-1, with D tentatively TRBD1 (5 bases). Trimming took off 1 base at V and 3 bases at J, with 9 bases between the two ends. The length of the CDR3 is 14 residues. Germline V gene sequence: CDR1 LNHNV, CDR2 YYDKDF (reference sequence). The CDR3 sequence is CATSRGDSDTEAFF. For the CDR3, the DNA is TGTGCCACCAGCAGAGGGGACTCGGACACTGAAGCTTTCTTT.

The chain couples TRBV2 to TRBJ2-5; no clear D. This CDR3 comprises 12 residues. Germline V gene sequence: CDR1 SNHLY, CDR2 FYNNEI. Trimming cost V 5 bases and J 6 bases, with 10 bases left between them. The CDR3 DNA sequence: TGTGCCAGCAGTCCCGCCCTCCAGACCCAGTACTTC. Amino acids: CASSPALQTQYF.

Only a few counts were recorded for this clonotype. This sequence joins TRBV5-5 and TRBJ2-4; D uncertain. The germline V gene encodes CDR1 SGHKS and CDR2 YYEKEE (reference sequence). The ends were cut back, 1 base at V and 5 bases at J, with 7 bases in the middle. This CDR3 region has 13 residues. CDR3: CASSLIGENIQYF. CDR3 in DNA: TGTGCCAGCAGCTTGATTGGCGAAAACATTCAGTACTTC.

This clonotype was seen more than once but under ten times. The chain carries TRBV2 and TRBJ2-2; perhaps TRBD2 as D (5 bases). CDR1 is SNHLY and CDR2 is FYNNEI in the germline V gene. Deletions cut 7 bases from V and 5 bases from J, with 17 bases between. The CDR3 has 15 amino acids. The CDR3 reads CASNLWQEETGELFF. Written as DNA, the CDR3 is TGTGCCAGCAACCTTTGGCAGGAGGAGACCGGGGAGCTGTTTTTT.

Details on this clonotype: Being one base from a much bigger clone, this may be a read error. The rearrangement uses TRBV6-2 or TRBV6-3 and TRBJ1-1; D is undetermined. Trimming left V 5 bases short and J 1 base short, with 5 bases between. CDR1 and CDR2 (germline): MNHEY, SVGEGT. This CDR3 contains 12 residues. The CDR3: CASSNPNTEAFF. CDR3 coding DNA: TGTGCCAGCAGTAATCCGAACACTGAAGCTTTCTTT.

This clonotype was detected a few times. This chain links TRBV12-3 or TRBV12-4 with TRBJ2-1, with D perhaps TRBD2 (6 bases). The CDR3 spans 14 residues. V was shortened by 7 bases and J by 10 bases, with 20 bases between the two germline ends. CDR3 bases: TGTGCCAGCACCCCGGGGGTTGGGCCTAGGGAGCAGTTCTTC. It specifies CASTPGVGPREQFF.

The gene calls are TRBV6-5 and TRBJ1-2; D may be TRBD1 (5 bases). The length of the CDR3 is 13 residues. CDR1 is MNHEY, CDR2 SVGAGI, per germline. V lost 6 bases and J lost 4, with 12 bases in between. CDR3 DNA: TGTGCCAGCAGCCGCCCGGACACCTATGGCTACACCTTC. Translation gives CASSRPDTYGYTF.

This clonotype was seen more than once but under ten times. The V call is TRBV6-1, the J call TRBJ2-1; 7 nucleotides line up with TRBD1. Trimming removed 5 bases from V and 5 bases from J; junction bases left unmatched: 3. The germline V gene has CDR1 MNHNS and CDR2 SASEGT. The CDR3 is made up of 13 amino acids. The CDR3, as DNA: TGTGCCAGCAGTCGGGACAGTGACAATGAGCAGTTCTTC. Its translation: CASSRDSDNEQFF.

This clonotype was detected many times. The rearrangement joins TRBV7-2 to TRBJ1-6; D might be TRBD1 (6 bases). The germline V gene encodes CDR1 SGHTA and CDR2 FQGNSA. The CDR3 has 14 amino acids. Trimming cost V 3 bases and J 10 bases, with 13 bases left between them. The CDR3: CASSLRGIRSPLHF. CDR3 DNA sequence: TGTGCCAGCAGCTTGAGGGGGATCCGGTCACCCCTCCACTTT.